The present entry profiles one T cell receptor beta chain with its context. Its antigen is still unknown. This entry comes from a study of T cell clones after liver transplantation. Study context: Without induction therapy, subjects received standard immunosuppression until 12-24 months post-transplant. Draws occurred before transplant, before withdrawal, and after complete or failed withdrawal. Broader study findings: Circulating graft-donor-reactive CD4 TCRbeta sequences fell significantly post-transplant in 5 of 8 subjects.

CDR3 length equals 19 residues. With 0 bases removed from V and 9 bases from J, the gap between germline ends came to 26 bases. Per the germline V gene, CDR1 is LGHNA and CDR2 is YSLEER. The table came from immunoSEQ multiplex PCR; TCRdb's copy has only in-frame clones and leaves some out. The table has 95,000 to 110,000 clones, under 90% seen once. This TCR derives from a human patient who received a liver transplant. Some T cells may have come from the graft donor. The rearrangement joins TRBV4-3 to TRBJ2-2; D perhaps matches TRBD2 (7 bases). Sequencing used CD4+ T cells from blood, obtained 45 to 50 months after liver transplant. The CDR3 region has the DNA TGCGCCAGCAGCCAAGAATTAAAAGGTCCGGGGGGCACGGTCTGGGAGCTGTTTTTT. It is translated as CASSQELKGPGGTVWELFF.